These 29 T cell receptor beta chains came from one sample sequenced in a study of metastatic and nonmetastatic thyroid tumors. Nobody among the patients had been given any treatment before thyroid surgery. TCRdb redid the clone calls on the PCR reads using MiXCR. The sample yields about 69,000 clones, 14% seen once. Sequencing input: blood. The receptors were sampled from a male donor with papillary thyroid cancer or a benign thyroid nodule (not recorded which). Some clones in this sample may be carry-over from other donors' samples.

This clone was detected many times. This chain links TRBV11-1 with TRBJ1-1, with D perhaps matching TRBD1 (5 bases). V lost 4 bases, J lost 6 bases, and 15 bases lay in between. The V gene's germline CDR1 is SGHAT and CDR2 FQDESV (reference sequence). The CDR3 sequence is 14 residues long. The CDR3 DNA sequence: TGTGCCAGCAGCTCGACGTTGACAGCTTCTGAAGCTTTCTTT. Encoded protein: CASSSTLTASEAFF. The full variable domain, in which reference TRBV11-1 and TRBJ1-1 provide the parts outside the CDR3, is EAEVAQSPRYKITEKSQAVAFWCDPISGHATLYWYRQILGQGPELLVQFQDESVVDDSQLPKDRFSAERLKGVDSTLKIQPAELGDSAMYLCASSSTLTASEAFFGQGTRLTVV.

This clone was seen only a few times. The chain carries TRBV6-1 and TRBJ2-1; TRBD2 aligns across 7 bases. V dropped 3 bases and J dropped 5; count of bases not matched to a gene: 4. Germline V lookup: CDR1 MNHNS, CDR2 SASEGT. CDR3 length: 14 residues. The CDR3 DNA reads as TGTGCCAGCAGTGAGCGGGGGTCCCACAATGAGCAGTTCTTC. As protein: CASSERGSHNEQFF.

This chain uses TRBV28 with TRBJ1-6; a weak D match, TRBD1 (6 bases). The V and J ends lost 6 bases and 3 bases respectively, with 12 bases between them. The CDR3 is 15 amino acids. CDR1 and CDR2 (germline): MDHEN, SYDVKM. DNA of the CDR3: TGTGCCAGCAGGGTGACAGGTGTCTATAATTCACCCCTCCACTTT. It codes for CASRVTGVYNSPLHF. The full variable domain, completed using reference TRBV28 and TRBJ1-6, is DVKVTQSSRYLVKRTGEKVFLECVQDMDHENMFWYRQDPGLGLRLIYFSYDVKMKEKGDIPEGYSVSREKKERFSLILESASTNQTSMYLCASRVTGVYNSPLHFGNGTRLTVT.

This clone has a count of ten or more. The chain employs TRBV20-1 and TRBJ1-6, with 8 nucleotides matching TRBD1. The J segment lost 7 bases and the V segment lost 5 bases, leaving 10 bases of the junction unmatched. This CDR3 has 15 residues. CDR1 and CDR2 from the germline V gene are DFQATT and SNEGSKA (reference sequence). The CDR3 coding sequence is TGCAGTGCTGATCCTAGGACAGGGCCAAATTCACCCCTCCACTTT. Its protein is CSADPRTGPNSPLHF.

There are many counts of this clone. V gene TRBV19 combines with J gene TRBJ2-3; D may be TRBD2 (6 bases). Germline CDR1 is LNHDA and CDR2 is SQIVND (reference sequence). The CDR3 extends over 16 amino acids. The ends were cut back, 5 bases at V and 1 base at J, with 16 bases in the middle. The CDR3 here is CASSPLTGTRTDTQYF. CDR3 nucleotides: TGTGCCAGTAGTCCCCTCACCGGGACTCGCACAGATACGCAGTATTTT.

This clone was picked up a small number of times. V gene TRBV28 combines with J gene TRBJ2-2; the D gene is possibly TRBD1 (5 bases). The CDR3 has 15 amino acids. Germline CDR1 and CDR2: MDHEN and SYDVKM. V was pared by 6 bases and J by 2 bases, with 13 bases between. The CDR3, as DNA: TGTGCCAGCAGCCAAGGGGTAACTAACACCGGGGAGCTGTTTTTT. The encoded protein is CASSQGVTNTGELFF.

The sample holds many counts of this clone. V usage is TRBV11-2 and J usage is TRBJ2-3; 7 bases fit TRBD1. The trim removed 1 base at V and 1 base at J, leaving 11 bases unmatched. This CDR3 comprises 18 residues. Germline V gives CDR1 SGHAT, CDR2 FQNNGV. The chain's CDR3 is CASSLVPWRQGGTDTQYF. The CDR3 DNA is TGTGCCAGCAGCTTAGTTCCGTGGAGACAGGGTGGCACAGATACGCAGTATTTT.

This clone was detected many times. The gene calls are TRBV5-1 and TRBJ1-1; 8 bases align to TRBD1. V lost 4 bases, J lost 7 bases, and 3 bases stayed unmatched. Germline CDR1 SGHRS, CDR2 YFSETQ. The CDR3 spans 12 residues. The CDR3 sequence is CASSPGTGEAFF. The CDR3 DNA sequence: TGCGCCAGCAGCCCCGGGACAGGTGAAGCTTTCTTT.

There are many counts of this clone. The genes are TRBV7-9 and TRBJ1-2, with a tentative D call TRBD1 (5 bases). CDR3 size: 14 residues. V dropped 0 bases and J dropped 2 bases, with 7 bases sitting between them. Germline assignment: CDR1 SEHNR and CDR2 FQNEAQ (reference sequence). In DNA form, the CDR3 reads TGTGCCAGCAGCTTAGCAGGGGAGAACTATGGCTACACCTTC. Protein product: CASSLAGENYGYTF.

This clone was counted at least ten times. A much larger clonotype is one base distant, so this may be a read error. The V call is TRBV28, the J call TRBJ2-7, with 10 nucleotides matching TRBD1. This CDR3 contains 15 residues. CDR1 is MDHEN, CDR2 SYDVKM, per germline. CDR3 protein: CTSLPRTGGSYEQYF. DNA for the CDR3: TGTACCAGCTTACCCCGGACAGGGGGTTCCTACGAGCAGTACTTC.

The sample holds many counts of this clone. The J gene is TRBJ2-3, the V gene TRBV11-1; D is unclear. Between the trimmed V and J ends, which lost 3 bases and 4 bases, there was a span of 8 bases. There are 13 residues in the CDR3. Germline V CDR1 and CDR2: SGHAT, FQDESV (reference sequence). In DNA, the CDR3 is TGTGCCAGCAGCTTTAGGGCCGCAGATACGCAGTATTTT. Translated, it gives CASSFRAADTQYF.

This clone has more than one count but fewer than ten. This chain connects TRBV30 to TRBJ2-7, with 8 bases matching TRBD2. The CDR3 is 16 residues long. Germline CDR1 is GTSNPN and CDR2 is SVGIG (reference sequence). The V gene end was trimmed by 2 bases and the J gene end by 0 bases; junction bases not matched to a gene: 9. CDR3 sequence: CAWSSSGSQSSYEQYF. DNA of the CDR3: TGTGCCTGGAGTTCGAGCGGGAGCCAAAGCTCCTACGAGCAGTACTTC.

This clone was counted ten times or more. The CDR3: CASSMNVDGAGVPPKTQYF. The CDR3 region has the DNA TGTGCCAGTAGTATGAATGTAGACGGGGCGGGCGTTCCCCCCAAGACCCAGTACTTC. J is TRBJ2-5 and V is TRBV19, with D tentatively TRBD1 or TRBD2 (5 bases each). Per germline, CDR1 LNHDA and CDR2 SQIVND (reference sequence). Between the trimmed V and J ends, which lost 3 bases and 6 bases, there was a span of 29 bases. This CDR3 comprises 19 residues.

The chain joins TRBV7-6 to TRBJ2-2; D is unclear. Between the trimmed V and J ends, which lost 3 bases and 1 base, there was a span of 6 bases. The CDR3 contains 14 residues. The germline CDR1 and CDR2 sequences are SGHVS and FNYEAQ. In DNA, the CDR3 is TGTGCCAGCAGCTTTTCAGTGAACACCGGGGAGCTGTTTTTT. Translated: CASSFSVNTGELFF.

In this sample, this clone turned up many times. The chain carries TRBV2 and TRBJ2-3; 8 bases are shared with TRBD1. Germline-derived CDR1 and CDR2 are SNHLY and FYNNEI. After removal of 6 bases from V and 5 bases from J, the junction contained 13 bases not matched to a gene. This CDR3 region has 16 residues. CDR3: CASRPGRQGAGDTQYF. In DNA, the CDR3 is TGTGCCAGCAGGCCGGGGCGGCAGGGGGCTGGAGATACGCAGTATTTT.

This clone came up many times. The chain uses TRBV7-2 and TRBJ2-7; D might be TRBD1 or TRBD2, each matching 6 bases. The V gene's germline CDR1 is SGHTA and CDR2 FQGNSA. V gave up 7 bases and J gave up 5 bases, with 21 bases separating them. This CDR3 region has 15 residues. Here the CDR3 DNA reads TGTGCCAGCACCTCTCGGTCTGGGGGGCACCACGAGCAGTACTTC. It specifies CASTSRSGGHHEQYF. Drawing the rest from reference TRBV7-2 and TRBJ2-7, the complete variable domain is GAGVSQSPSNKVTEKGKDVELRCDPISGHTALYWYRQSLGQGLEFLIYFQGNSAPDKSGLPSDRFSAERTGGSVSTLTIQRTQQEDSAVYLCASTSRSGGHHEQYFGPGTRLTVT.

The V gene is TRBV6-5, the J gene TRBJ2-3; 7 bases are shared with TRBD1. Germline V lookup: CDR1 MNHEY, CDR2 SVGAGI. Trimming removed 4 bases from V and 14 bases from J; junction bases left unmatched: 9. The CDR3 loop spans 12 amino acids. The CDR3 loop reads CASSLSTGNPYF. The CDR3 nucleotides are TGTGCCAGCAGTTTGTCGACAGGGAACCCGTATTTT.

The V and J genes are TRBV7-2 and TRBJ2-7; D gene uncertain. Trimming took off 6 bases at V and 3 bases at J, with 9 bases between the two ends. The CDR3 length is 12 residues. Germline CDR1 is SGHTA and CDR2 is FQGNSA. The CDR3 loop reads CASRLHGYEQYF. Here the CDR3 DNA reads TGTGCCAGCAGGCTACACGGCTACGAGCAGTACTTC.

Many counts were recorded for this clone. The chain employs TRBV11-2 and TRBJ2-5; D gene ambiguous. Per germline, CDR1 SGHAT and CDR2 FQNNGV. V lost 5 bases, J lost 4 bases, and 17 bases lay in between. This CDR3 has 15 amino acids. Here the CDR3 DNA reads TGTGCCAGCAGCCCCTGGGGAAGCGCCGTAGAGACCCAGTACTTC. The encoded protein is CASSPWGSAVETQYF.

This clone was seen many times. The chain has TRBV20-1 and TRBJ2-5; 8 bases line up with TRBD2. The V gene's germline CDR1 is DFQATT and CDR2 SNEGSKA (reference sequence). V dropped 2 bases and J dropped 2; count of bases not matched to a gene: 4. This CDR3 comprises 14 residues. CDR3 in amino acids: CSARPPSGQETQYF. CDR3 nucleotides: TGCAGTGCTAGACCCCCTAGCGGGCAAGAGACCCAGTACTTC.

Note on this clone: Since no conserved phenylalanine or tryptophan closes the CDR3, a read error is the likely cause. The chain combines TRBV9 with TRBJ2-1, with 8 bases lining up with TRBD2. Germline V lookup: CDR1 SGDLS, CDR2 YYNGEE. The CDR3 contains 15 residues. CDR3 in DNA: TGTGCCAGAAGCGTAGAGGAAGATAGCGGGGCTGGGCAGTTCCTC. Amino acid sequence: CARSVEEDSGAGQFL.

This clone was counted ten times or more. The chain has TRBV2 and TRBJ2-1; 12 positions agree with TRBD2. This CDR3 is built from 16 residues. The V and J ends lost 6 bases and 7 bases, in that order; junction bases with no gene match: 10. The V gene's germline CDR1 is SNHLY and CDR2 FYNNEI. CDR3 protein: CASRPRLAGVVNEQFF. The CDR3 DNA reads as TGTGCCAGCAGGCCAAGACTAGCGGGAGTCGTTAATGAGCAGTTCTTC.

This clone was recorded at least ten times. This sequence joins TRBV28 and TRBJ2-5; TRBD2 matches 16 bases. Germline CDR1 reads MDHEN; CDR2 reads SYDVKM. This CDR3 is built from 19 residues. V was clipped by 3 bases and J by 3 bases; unmatched bases: 10. CDR3 residues: CASSFAGTSGRAGEETQYF. CDR3 in DNA: TGTGCCAGCAGTTTCGCCGGGACTAGCGGGAGGGCCGGAGAAGAGACCCAGTACTTC.

The sample holds many counts of this clone. The CDR3 nucleotides are TGCAGCGTTCGACAAGAGACCCAGTACTTC. Amino acid sequence: CSVRQETQYF. The chain is built from TRBV29-1 and TRBJ2-5; no definite D call. Germline V gives CDR1 SQVTM, CDR2 ANQGSEA. V was shortened by 5 bases and J by 2 bases, with 3 bases between the two germline ends. The CDR3 totals 10 residues.

In its sample, this clone was seen many times. The genes are TRBV7-2 and TRBJ1-1, with D maybe TRBD1 (6 bases). Germline loops: CDR1 SGHTA, CDR2 FQGNSA. There are 13 residues in the CDR3. V lost 7 bases and J 3 bases, leaving 12 bases between the germline ends. Written as DNA, the CDR3 is TGTGCCAGCAAGACTTGGACAGACACTGAAGCTTTCTTT. This encodes CASKTWTDTEAFF.

This clone has a count of ten or more. The chain links TRBV27 to TRBJ2-2; TRBD1 is a possible D gene (8 bases). The germline V gene encodes CDR1 MNHEY and CDR2 SMNVEV (reference sequence). The CDR3 loop spans 14 amino acids. V was clipped by 6 bases and J by 6 bases, with 14 bases between them. Here the CDR3 DNA reads TGTGCCAGCAGGGGGGGGGACAGGTCCGGGGAGCTGTTTTTT. Translating it yields CASRGGDRSGELFF.

This clone was counted only a few times. This sequence joins TRBV5-1 and TRBJ1-1; the D is unclear. The germline V gene has CDR1 SGHRS and CDR2 YFSETQ. The CDR3 loop spans 16 amino acids. Trimming left V 1 base short and J 0 bases short, with 13 bases between. CDR3 in amino acids: CASSLYPVLLNTEAFF. The CDR3 bases are TGCGCCAGCAGCTTGTATCCAGTGCTCCTGAACACTGAAGCTTTCTTT.

In its sample, this clone was seen once. This rearrangement joins TRBV20-1 to TRBJ2-1; possible D gene TRBD2, 5 bases. This CDR3 spans 16 amino acids. Germline V gene sequence: CDR1 DFQATT, CDR2 SNEGSKA (reference sequence). V lost 3 bases and J 9 bases, leaving 24 bases between the germline ends. Here the CDR3 reads CSARPRSDYFLGEQFF. CDR3 coding DNA: TGCAGTGCTAGGCCTCGGAGCGACTACTTTTTGGGTGAGCAGTTCTTC.

In its sample, this clone was seen many times. This CDR3 reads CASSQLGLAGETQYF. CDR3 DNA sequence: TGCGCCAGCAGCCAACTTGGTTTAGCGGGGGAGACCCAGTACTTC. This chain connects TRBV4-1 to TRBJ2-5; 8 nucleotides align to TRBD2. CDR3 length equals 15 residues. Germline CDR1 and CDR2: MGHRA and YSYEKL. Trimming removed 2 bases from V and 5 bases from J; junction bases left unmatched: 7.